This is a list of T cell receptor beta chains from one sample in a study of blood T cell repertoires in COVID-19. Sequenced by immunoSEQ multiplex PCR; TCRdb stores in-frame clones only, minus some. The sample yields 310,000 or so clones, 70% to 90% seen once. Sequences were obtained from PBMCs or T cells enriched from blood (not recorded which). These receptors all stem from a woman aged 40 to 50 who had recovered from COVID-19. Both conserved end residues are trimmed from each CDR3. For some rows the clone size is stated as once, few or many, or as a class when expanded; others skip it.

V: TRBV18
J: TRBJ2-1
size: .
CDR3: ASSPPPGLAGASYNEQF

V: TRBV12-3/TRBV12-4
J: TRBJ2-2
size: .
CDR3: ASRSNGELF

V: TRBV19
J: TRBJ2-1
size: .
CDR3: AISGVTGPYNEQF

V: TRBV6-4
J: TRBJ2-5
size: .
CDR3: ASSGPPTSGGQETQY

V: TRBV6-1
J: TRBJ1-1
size: many
CDR3: ASSEAPQGLTEAF

V: TRBV11-2
J: TRBJ1-2
size: .
CDR3: ASSSIVARGTLNGYT

V: TRBV10-3
J: TRBJ1-1
size: .
CDR3: AIRRGQDTEAF

V: TRBV5-1
J: TRBJ1-2
size: .
CDR3: ASSLGDTKRGYGYT

V: TRBV5-8
J: TRBJ1-6
size: .
CDR3: ASSLAEVGYSPLH

V: TRBV27
J: TRBJ2-5
size: .
CDR3: ASSWGLAGPQETQY

V: TRBV19
J: TRBJ2-2
size: .
CDR3: ASRTGNTGELF

V: TRBV7-2
J: TRBJ2-1
size: .
CDR3: ASSLTGRTDNEQF

V: TRBV7-9
J: TRBJ1-3
size: .
CDR3: ASSLGLSGNTIY

V: TRBV7-6
J: TRBJ2-3
size: .
CDR3: ASSLARRGTDTQY

V: TRBV7-9
J: TRBJ2-7
size: many
CDR3: ASSLTGDYEQY

V: TRBV4-2
J: TRBJ2-2
size: once
CDR3: ASSQEPSGSTGELF

V: TRBV3-1/TRBV3-2
J: TRBJ2-2
size: .
CDR3: ASSRTGLAGGGGELF

V: TRBV21-1
J: TRBJ1-2
size: .
CDR3: ATSIQPPAGYT

V: TRBV18
J: TRBJ1-1
size: .
CDR3: ASSPGLGQGLTEAF

V: TRBV21-1
J: TRBJ2-7
size: .
CDR3: ASSKRGTSGGPHEQY

V: TRBV20-1
J: TRBJ2-7
size: few
CDR3: RPTVSYEQY

V: TRBV5-6
J: TRBJ1-5
size: .
CDR3: ASSLSTGYQPQH

V: TRBV11-3
J: TRBJ1-1
size: .
CDR3: ASSRGQGPMNTEAF

V: TRBV9
J: TRBJ1-4
size: .
CDR3: ASSAGEGIWEKLF

V: TRBV2
J: TRBJ1-2
size: .
CDR3: ASTFAGNDGYT

V: TRBV20-1
J: TRBJ1-1
size: .
CDR3: SASSPGLRKGVAEAF

V: TRBV25-1
J: TRBJ2-2
size: .
CDR3: ASSVSGRGGGELF

V: TRBV18
J: TRBJ2-5
size: .
CDR3: ASSLSGREETQY

V: TRBV10-1
J: TRBJ2-2
size: .
CDR3: ASTRDRVTGELF

V: TRBV30
J: TRBJ1-5
size: once
CDR3: AWSAQSNQPQH

V: TRBV2
J: TRBJ2-3
size: .
CDR3: ASSVQGDTQY

V: TRBV11-3
J: TRBJ1-6
size: .
CDR3: ASSLGQSTPLH

V: TRBV18
J: TRBJ1-3
size: .
CDR3: ASSAKGVPGNTIY

V: TRBV24-1
J: TRBJ1-3
size: .
CDR3: ATSDGDFYGNTIY

V: TRBV19
J: TRBJ1-5
size: .
CDR3: ASSRSREGNQPQH

V: TRBV19
J: TRBJ2-1
size: many
CDR3: ASSITSGIYNEQF

V: TRBV12-5
J: TRBJ2-1
size: few
CDR3: ASGLGDRNNEQF

V: TRBV4-1
J: TRBJ1-5
size: once
CDR3: ASSLLGGQPQH

V: TRBV2
J: TRBJ1-2
size: .
CDR3: ASSDGQGYGYT

V: TRBV7-2
J: TRBJ1-1
size: .
CDR3: ASSLASGNTEAF

V: TRBV27
J: TRBJ2-7
size: .
CDR3: ASSLRAGFSYEQY

V: TRBV6-5
J: TRBJ1-5
size: .
CDR3: ASSRQENQPQH

V: TRBV5-1
J: TRBJ1-2
size: few
CDR3: ASSLVAGYGYT

V: TRBV5-4
J: TRBJ2-7
size: once
CDR3: ASSFPNLIPREEQY

V: TRBV7-6
J: TRBJ2-7
size: once
CDR3: ASSLGTGYEQY

V: TRBV29-1
J: TRBJ1-2
size: .
CDR3: SVEERVKNYGYT

V: TRBV28
J: TRBJ2-7
size: .
CDR3: ASRIASREQY

V: TRBV19
J: TRBJ2-7
size: .
CDR3: ASSIGLAAYEQY

V: TRBV30
J: TRBJ2-5
size: .
CDR3: AWSAGGGGETQY

V: TRBV4-1
J: TRBJ2-3
size: .
CDR3: ASSQDEDSTDTQY

V: TRBV11-3
J: TRBJ1-1
size: .
CDR3: ASSLDSYPKAF

V: TRBV9
J: TRBJ1-2
size: once
CDR3: ASSTSRDRIYGYT

V: TRBV4-1
J: TRBJ2-1
size: .
CDR3: ASSQVQREGNEQF

V: TRBV6-1
J: TRBJ1-3
size: .
CDR3: ASSEGRVGGNTIY

V: TRBV9
J: TRBJ1-1
size: .
CDR3: ASSVGGSTEAF

V: TRBV7-3
J: TRBJ2-3
size: .
CDR3: ASSSIPQGGVSGGRTDTQY

V: TRBV7-8
J: TRBJ1-5
size: once
CDR3: ASSFQQDQPQH

V: TRBV20-1
J: TRBJ2-7
size: once
CDR3: SARPYEQY

V: TRBV10-3
J: TRBJ1-2
size: .
CDR3: ATADSNYGYT

V: TRBV28
J: TRBJ2-1
size: .
CDR3: ASSSLGTGTNEQF